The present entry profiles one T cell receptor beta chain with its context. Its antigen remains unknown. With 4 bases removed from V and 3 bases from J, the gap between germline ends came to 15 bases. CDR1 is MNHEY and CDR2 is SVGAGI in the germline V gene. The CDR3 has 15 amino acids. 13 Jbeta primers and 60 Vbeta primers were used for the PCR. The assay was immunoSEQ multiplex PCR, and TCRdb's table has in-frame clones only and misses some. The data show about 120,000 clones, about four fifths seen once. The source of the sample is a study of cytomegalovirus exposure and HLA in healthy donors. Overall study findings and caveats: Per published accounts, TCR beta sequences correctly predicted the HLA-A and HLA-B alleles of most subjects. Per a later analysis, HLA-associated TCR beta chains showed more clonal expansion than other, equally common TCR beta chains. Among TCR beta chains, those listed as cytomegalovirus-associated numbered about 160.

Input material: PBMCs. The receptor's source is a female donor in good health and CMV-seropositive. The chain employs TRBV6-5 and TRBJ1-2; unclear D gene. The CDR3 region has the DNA TGTGCCAGCAGTTCCCTCGCCCTAGGCTACTATGGCTACACCTTC. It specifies CASSSLALGYYGYTF.